This TCR beta chain was observed in a study of blood T cell repertoires in COVID-19. Study-wide background: Collection of acute and convalescent COVID-19 samples took place in the United States, Italy and Spain.

Original processing methods: For nucleated cells, counts were estimated from reference gene primer amplification. TCRdb keeps only in-frame clones here, not all; method: immunoSEQ multiplex PCR. V, J and clone size reflect that table, while D and trimming were determined from the DNA. The sample lists 130,000 to 150,000 clones, over 80% occurring once. All enrollees were roughly 18 to 89 years old and from about 24 US areas. Recovery meant two consecutive negative NP/OP PCR tests, professional clearance, or resolved symptoms. The CDR3 totals 15 residues. Germline CDR1 reads SGHKS; CDR2 reads YYEKEE (reference sequence). V gave up 0 bases and J gave up 4 bases; unmatched junction bases: 5.

The sequence came from a man in his fifties or sixties who had recovered from COVID-19. V is TRBV5-5 and J is TRBJ1-2; 8 bases map to TRBD1. Source material: PBMCs or T cells enriched from blood (not recorded which). The CDR3 bases are TGTGCCAGCAGCTTGGGGACAGGGAAGAGCTATGGCTACACCTTC. Its translation is CASSLGTGKSYGYTF.